The 7 T cell receptor beta chains reported below all come from one sample, sequenced in a study of T cells in Graves' hyperthyroidism and ophthalmopathy. Amplified TCR beta CDR3 regions derived from RNA transcripts. When the TCR CDR3 underwent first-round RT-PCR, the HTBI primer set was used. TCRdb called the multiplex PCR reads again in MiXCR, with one record for every CDR3 protein. The sample has roughly 800,000 distinct CDR3 sequences; about two fifths are singletons. The sequencing sample was made of blood. The source of these receptors is a man aged 18 to 30 with Graves' hyperthyroidism.

This clonotype was found a few times. The chain recombines TRBV4-3 with TRBJ2-2; 10 nucleotides line up with TRBD1. Trimming cost V 2 bases and J 7 bases; bases outside gene matches: 4. This CDR3 is built from 15 residues. Germline V gene data show CDR1 as LGHNA and CDR2 as YSLEER. In DNA, the CDR3 is TGCGCCAGCAGCCAAAGACAGGGGGCAGACGGGGAGCTGTTTTTT. Protein sequence: CASSQRQGADGELFF.

This clonotype was seen ten or more times. This chain connects TRBV29-1 to TRBJ1-2; D remains unclear. Per the germline V gene, CDR1 is SQVTM and CDR2 is ANQGSEA. This CDR3 has 13 residues. Trimming removed 4 bases at V and 1 base at J, with 10 bases between. CDR3 bases: TGCAGCGTTGTACAGACAAGTAACTATGGCTACACCTTC. Residues: CSVVQTSNYGYTF. Filled out from reference TRBV29-1 and TRBJ1-2, the complete variable domain reads SAVISQKPSRDICQRGTSLTIQCQVDSQVTMMFWYRQQPGQSLTLIATANQGSEATYESGFVIDKFPISRPNLTFSTLTVSNMSPEDSSIYLCSVVQTSNYGYTFGSGTRLTVV.

This clonotype occurred a few times. One end of the junction fails to match germline, which may point to a read error. The chain couples TRBV4-1 to TRBJ2-5; no reliable D call. Per germline, CDR1 MGHRA and CDR2 YSYEKL. The CDR3 is made up of 11 amino acids. CDR3 DNA: TGCGTCAGCAGCCAACAAGAGACCCAGTACTTC. Translation gives CVSSQQETQYF.

This clonotype was recorded a few times. CDR3 in amino acids: CASSTYRGPRYEQYF. CDR3 coding DNA: TGTGCCAGTAGTACTTACAGGGGGCCCCGCTACGAGCAGTACTTC. V and J are TRBV19 and TRBJ2-7; 9 bases match TRBD1. The CDR3 has 15 residues. Looked up from germline, CDR1 is LNHDA and CDR2 is SQIVND (reference sequence). V gave up 4 bases and J gave up 3 bases; unmatched junction bases: 7.

Ten or more counts support this clonotype. The chain is built from TRBV19 and TRBJ1-1; no firm D call. Trimming shortened V by 7 bases and J by 0 bases, and 9 bases separated the two germline ends. Germline V gene lookup returns CDR1 LNHDA and CDR2 SQIVND (reference sequence). The CDR3 consists of 13 residues. For the CDR3, the DNA is TGTGCCAGTACCTACCAGGTGAACACTGAAGCTTTCTTT. Protein sequence: CASTYQVNTEAFF.

This clonotype came up a few times. The gene calls are TRBV10-3 and TRBJ1-1; D not certain. Trimming cost V 11 bases and J 4 bases, with 14 bases left between them. There are 12 residues in the CDR3. The germline V gene has CDR1 ENHRY and CDR2 SYGVKD. This CDR3 reads CAVSRGATEAFF. The CDR3 bases are TGTGCCGTCTCTCGGGGAGCCACTGAAGCTTTCTTT.

CDR3 nucleotide sequence: TGTGCCAGCACCCTAAAGGTTAACACTGAAGCTTTCTTT. It translates to CASTLKVNTEAFF. V gene TRBV11-1 combines with J gene TRBJ1-1; D remains ambiguous. There are 13 residues in the CDR3. Germline CDR1 reads SGHAT; CDR2 reads FQDESV (reference sequence). Trimming stripped 7 bases from V and 2 bases from J, with 11 bases between.